One sample yielded the 2 T cell receptor beta chains listed below, sequenced in a study of tissue T cells after allogeneic stem cell transplantation. Sequencing used immunoSEQ multiplex PCR; TCRdb keeps in-frame clones, though not all of them. The table shows around 8,000 clones, with about 45% occurring only once. Time point described: mouse harvest day 7 after allogeneic transplant. The graft held 10^6 splenic CD5+ T cells and 10^7 T-cell-depleted bone marrow cells. The sequenced sample consisted of gut tissue. The receptors originated from a female BALB/c mouse given C57BL/6 T cells with graft-versus-host disease after an allogeneic hematopoietic cell transplant.

In this sample, this clone is medium-sized. Each gene name is a mouse one. The read terminates 1 residue ahead of where the CDR3 ends, so the germline J gene completes it. The chain has TRBV13-1 and TRBJ1-5; the D is unclear. Germline V lookup: CDR1 NSHNY, CDR2 SYGAGN. The ends were cut back, 5 bases at V and 0 bases at J, with 9 bases in the middle. The CDR3 covers 14 residues. The CDR3 sequence: CASSRSYNNQAPLF. CDR3 DNA (partial): TGTGCCAGCAGCCGGAGTTATAACAACCAGGCTCCGCTT.

This clone appeared once. Gene names and germline refer to mouse. The CDR3 extends 1 residue past the end of the read, so its final part is completed from the germline J gene. V gene TRBV26 combines with J gene TRBJ2-3; weak D call: TRBD2 (7 bases). This CDR3 is built from 16 residues. Germline assignment: CDR1 KGHPV and CDR2 FQNQEV (reference sequence). The germline V and J ends were trimmed by 1 base and 1 base, with 12 bases remaining between them. CDR3 sequence: CASSLWGARGAETLYF. The part of the CDR3 DNA that was read is TGTGCCAGCAGTCTGTGGGGGGCTAGGGGTGCAGAAACGCTGTAT.